This record concerns one T cell receptor (beta chain) sequence. Primers included in the PCR were 60 Vbeta and 13 Jbeta primers. Produced via immunoSEQ multiplex PCR; TCRdb's table is partial and in-frame only. The table includes around 150,000 clones, roughly 65% detected once. These data are taken from a study of cytomegalovirus exposure and HLA in healthy donors. This CDR3 is built from 15 residues. Germline loops: CDR1 LGHNA, CDR2 YNFKEQ. The germline V and J ends were trimmed by 1 base and 2 bases, with 11 bases remaining between them. The sample taken for sequencing was PBMCs. The chain uses TRBV4-2 and TRBJ1-1; maybe TRBD1 (5 bases). The clonotype comes from a woman younger than 30 in good health and CMV-seropositive. In DNA, the CDR3 is TGTGCCAGCAGCCAAGTCGGGACTTCCAACACTGAAGCTTTCTTT. It yields the protein CASSQVGTSNTEAFF.